This T cell receptor beta chain was recorded in a study of identifying expanded T cells in peripheral blood. No infections or other immune events were documented during collection. Sequencing used immunoSEQ multiplex PCR; TCRdb keeps in-frame clones, though not all of them. The data contain about 80,000 clones, roughly 90% of them singletons. CDR3 length: 14 amino acids. The ends lost 5 bases at V and 3 bases at J; junction bases unmatched: 7. Germline loops: CDR1 LNHDA, CDR2 SQIVND (reference sequence). For this clone: Its antigen is not known.

Study results and limitations: Technical replicates showed approximately 1.2 changed clones; approximately two weeks roughly 18; four weeks 19. Clone count variance between approximately 2-week samples rose with total template count.

This receptor was obtained from a person between 18 and 75 years old in good health. The J gene is TRBJ2-7, the V gene TRBV19, with 7 bases aligning to TRBD2. The sequenced sample was blood. Here the CDR3 DNA reads TGTGCCAGTAGTGTAACTAGCGTCGGCTACGAGCAGTACTTC. As protein: CASSVTSVGYEQYF.